These 18 T cell receptor beta chains were sequenced from one sample in a study of CD8+ T cells in alopecia areata. cDNA prepared by RNA extraction and subsequent reverse transcription served as the template for sequencing. Libraries were prepared by immunoSEQ multiplex PCR; TCRdb keeps only in-frame clonotypes and omits some of them. The data hold tens of thousands of clones, with 60% observed a single time. The sequencing used CD8+ T cells sorted from blood, collected at week 0. These receptors came from a human donor with alopecia areata.

This clone was recorded once. This sequence joins TRBV2 and TRBJ2-1, with TRBD2 identical over 13 bases. J gave up 6 bases and V 8 bases, and 10 bases lay outside the gene matches. Germline V gene data show CDR1 as SNHLY and CDR2 as FYNNEI. The CDR3 has 16 amino acids. CDR3 bases: TGTGCCAGCGGGTGGACTAGCGGGGGAGGGGGCAATGAGCAGTTCTTC. Translating it yields CASGWTSGGGGNEQFF. Using reference TRBV2 and TRBJ2-1 for the parts outside the CDR3, the full variable domain is EPEVTQTPSHQVTQMGQEVILRCVPISNHLYFYWYRQILGQKVEFLVSFYNNEISEKSEIFDDQFSVERPDGSNFTLKIRSTKLEDSAMYFCASGWTSGGGGNEQFFGPGTRLTVL.

V gene TRBV5-1 combines with J gene TRBJ2-1; 7 positions match TRBD2. The germline gives CDR1 SGHRS, CDR2 YFSETQ. The V segment lost 6 bases and the J segment 6 bases; nucleotides outside the gene matches: 6. The CDR3 sequence is 13 residues long. The CDR3 protein is CASMWSSGNEQFF. The CDR3 DNA reads TGCGCCAGCATGTGGTCTAGCGGCAATGAGCAGTTCTTC.

A single count supports this clone. The chain joins TRBV9 to TRBJ2-7; unclear D gene. The CDR3 is made up of 15 amino acids. V lost 0 bases to trimming and J lost 1 base, with 11 bases between them. Per germline, CDR1 SGDLS and CDR2 YYNGEE. The CDR3 spells CASSVDQSTSYEQYF. In nucleotides, the CDR3 is TGTGCCAGCAGCGTAGACCAATCTACATCCTACGAGCAGTACTTC.

The chain recombines TRBV2 with TRBJ1-2; D not resolved. Germline CDR1 reads SNHLY; CDR2 reads FYNNEI. The V and J ends lost 7 bases and 6 bases respectively, with 12 bases between them. The CDR3 runs 12 residues. The CDR3 nucleotides are TGTGCCAGCATGGCAGTGTTGGATGGCTACACCTTC. Residues: CASMAVLDGYTF.

This clone was recorded once. The J gene is TRBJ1-4, the V gene TRBV30, with D perhaps matching TRBD1 (6 bases). V dropped 2 bases and J dropped 0 bases, with 13 bases sitting between them. The CDR3 is made up of 16 amino acids. Germline-derived CDR1 and CDR2 are GTSNPN and SVGIG (reference sequence). CDR3 residues: CAWSTYRQATNEKLFF. The CDR3 nucleotides are TGTGCCTGGAGTACCTACAGACAGGCAACTAATGAAAAACTGTTTTTT. The variable domain in full, completed from reference TRBV30 and TRBJ1-4, reads SQTIHQWPATLVQPVGSPLSLECTVEGTSNPNLYWYRQAAGRGLQLLFYSVGIGQISSEVPQNLSASRPQDRQFILSSKKLLLSDSGFYLCAWSTYRQATNEKLFFGSGTQLSVL.

The rearrangement joins TRBV28 to TRBJ2-7; D gene unclear. CDR1 is MDHEN and CDR2 is SYDVKM in the germline V gene. This CDR3 is built from 13 residues. Trimming shortened V by 3 bases and J by 2 bases, and 8 bases separated the two germline ends. CDR3 in amino acids: CASSFNPTYEQYF. In DNA, the CDR3 is TGTGCCAGCAGTTTTAACCCCACCTACGAGCAGTACTTC.

The sample holds many counts of this clone. CDR3 protein: CASSPGGGRTEAFF. The CDR3 nucleotides read TGTGCCAGCAGCCCCGGAGGGGGGAGGACTGAAGCTTTCTTT. V is TRBV9 and J is TRBJ1-1; tentative D call: TRBD1 (6 bases). V lost 4 bases to trimming and J lost 5 bases, with 15 bases between them. From germline, CDR1 is SGDLS and CDR2 YYNGEE. The CDR3 length is 14 residues.

This clone turned up a few times. The chain uses TRBV5-1 and TRBJ1-2, with TRBD1 matching over 7 bases. J gave up 0 bases and V 0 bases, and 8 bases lay outside the gene matches. The CDR3 has 17 residues. Germline V gene sequence: CDR1 SGHRS, CDR2 YFSETQ. The CDR3 loop reads CASSLERAGGSNYGYTF. The CDR3, as DNA: TGCGCCAGCAGCTTGGAGCGTGCAGGGGGATCTAACTATGGCTACACCTTC.

This chain uses TRBV29-1 with TRBJ1-1; D is possibly TRBD1 (5 bases). Germline V gene data show CDR1 as SQVTM and CDR2 as ANQGSEA. This CDR3 contains 14 residues. Trimming cost V 7 bases and J 4 bases, with 19 bases left between them. The CDR3, as DNA: TGCAGCGCCGACCCCGGGGCAGGGATCACTGAAGCTTTCTTT. Its protein is CSADPGAGITEAFF.

This rearrangement joins TRBV6-4 to TRBJ2-1; 8 bases are a match to TRBD1. The CDR3 runs 15 residues. Trimming cost V 6 bases and J 0 bases; bases outside gene matches: 4. Per germline, CDR1 MRHNA and CDR2 SNTAGT. Here the CDR3 reads CASSVQGDSYNEQFF. The CDR3 region has the DNA TGTGCCAGCAGCGTACAGGGGGACTCCTACAATGAGCAGTTCTTC.

The V gene is TRBV12-5, the J gene TRBJ2-3, with D perhaps given as TRBD1 or TRBD2 (6 bases each). In germline, CDR1 is LGHNT, CDR2 FRNRAP. The V end lost 3 bases, the J end lost 0 bases, and 13 bases lay between the germline ends. CDR3 size: 16 residues. The CDR3, as DNA: TGTGCTAGTGGTTTTATCTGGGGGGCTAGCACAGATACGCAGTATTTT. It encodes CASGFIWGASTDTQYF.

This clone was counted only a few times. The chain carries TRBV27 and TRBJ2-5; TRBD1 matches at 9 bases. The J segment lost 4 bases and the V segment lost 6 bases, leaving 9 bases of the junction unmatched. The V gene's germline CDR1 is MNHEY and CDR2 SMNVEV (reference sequence). There are 15 residues in the CDR3. CDR3 protein: CASSTITGGGETQYF. In DNA form, the CDR3 reads TGTGCCAGCAGCACCATCACAGGGGGCGGAGAGACCCAGTACTTC.

The CDR3 loop reads CASSLGSVNEQFF. DNA for the CDR3: TGTGCCAGCAGTTTAGGGTCAGTGAATGAGCAGTTCTTC. V usage is TRBV27 and J usage is TRBJ2-1; the D is unclear. Trimming pared 2 bases from V and 7 bases from J, leaving 9 bases between. CDR1 is MNHEY and CDR2 is SMNVEV in the germline V gene (reference sequence). The length of the CDR3 is 13 residues.

The J gene is TRBJ2-1, the V gene TRBV13; D might be TRBD1 or TRBD2, each matching 5 bases. V lost 7 bases and J 7 bases, leaving 11 bases between the germline ends. CDR1 and CDR2 from the germline V gene are PRHDT and FYEKMQ (reference sequence). The CDR3 spans 12 residues. The CDR3 DNA sequence: TGTGCCAGCACCCACGGGACGAATGAGCAGTTCTTC. This sequence encodes CASTHGTNEQFF.

In this sample, this clone turned up a few times. The chain links TRBV7-9 to TRBJ1-5, with TRBD1 matching 7 bases. J was trimmed by 4 bases and V by 1 base; bases with no gene match: 4. Germline CDR1 reads SEHNR; CDR2 reads FQNEAQ (reference sequence). The CDR3 runs to 15 residues. The CDR3 reads CASSLGTGSNQPQHF. In DNA, the CDR3 is TGTGCCAGCAGCTTAGGGACAGGCTCTAATCAGCCCCAGCATTTT.

J is TRBJ2-2 and V is TRBV5-6, with a possible D match to TRBD1 (6 bases). Trimming cost V 0 bases and J 0 bases, with 18 bases left between them. CDR1 is SGHDT, CDR2 YYEEEE, per germline. There are 19 residues in the CDR3. The CDR3 nucleotides are TGTGCCAGCAGCTTGGGAGCGTGGCAGGGGCTGGCGAACACCGGGGAGCTGTTTTTT. Translating it yields CASSLGAWQGLANTGELFF.

This rearrangement joins TRBV13 to TRBJ2-7; TRBD2 matches at 9 bases. The germline V gene encodes CDR1 PRHDT and CDR2 FYEKMQ (reference sequence). The CDR3 extends over 14 amino acids. V gave up 5 bases and J gave up 1 base; unmatched junction bases: 3. The CDR3 protein is CASSQRGDSYEQYF. CDR3 nucleotide sequence: TGTGCCAGCAGCCAGCGGGGGGATTCCTACGAGCAGTACTTC.

There are a few counts of this clone. The chain uses TRBV29-1 and TRBJ2-6; D might be TRBD2 (7 bases). CDR3 length equals 16 residues. Germline assignment: CDR1 SQVTM and CDR2 ANQGSEA. V was shortened by 7 bases and J by 0 bases, with 16 bases between the two germline ends. The DNA for the CDR3 is TGCAGCGGGCAACGGGGGGCGCCCTCTGGGGCCAACGTCCTGACTTTC. Protein: CSGQRGAPSGANVLTF.